One sample yielded the 25 T cell receptor beta chains listed below, sequenced in a study of T cell responses to AZD1222 COVID-19 vaccine. Produced via immunoSEQ multiplex PCR; TCRdb's table is partial and in-frame only. The sample has about 85,000 clones, roughly nine tenths seen once. Specimen: peripheral blood, collected on day 0 of AZD1222 vaccination. The receptors derive from an adult in good health.

V usage is TRBV4-2 and J usage is TRBJ2-7, with 12 bases lining up with TRBD1. V lost 4 bases, J lost 6 bases, and 4 bases stayed unmatched. The CDR3 sequence is 14 residues long. The germline V gene has CDR1 LGHNA and CDR2 YNFKEQ. This chain's CDR3 is CASSRGQGAFEQYF. The CDR3 nucleotides read TGTGCCAGCAGCCGGGGACAGGGGGCTTTCGAGCAGTACTTC.

The chain carries TRBV7-2 and TRBJ2-7, with TRBD1 matching 7 bases. J gave up 0 bases and V 2 bases, and 4 bases lay outside the gene matches. The CDR3 runs 15 residues. From germline, CDR1 is SGHTA and CDR2 FQGNSA. CDR3: CASSLQQGSSYEQYF. In DNA form, the CDR3 reads TGTGCCAGCAGCTTACAACAGGGGAGCTCCTACGAGCAGTACTTC.

The V call is TRBV7-9, the J call TRBJ1-1; unclear D gene. This CDR3 comprises 14 residues. V was cut by 6 bases and J by 4 bases, with 15 bases left in between. Germline CDR1 is SEHNR and CDR2 is FQNEAQ (reference sequence). CDR3 coding DNA: TGTGCCAGCAGTTTTTCGCTCCTGGGCACTGAAGCTTTCTTT. Amino acid sequence: CASSFSLLGTEAFF.

V is TRBV29-1 and J is TRBJ1-5; D might be TRBD1 (6 bases). V was trimmed by 6 bases and J by 3 bases, leaving 15 bases between them. The CDR3 consists of 14 residues. CDR1 and CDR2 from the germline V gene are SQVTM and ANQGSEA. The CDR3 DNA sequence: TGCAGCGTCGCCTCGGACAGCCCCAATCAGCCCCAGCATTTT. It codes for CSVASDSPNQPQHF.

In its sample, this clone was seen once. The V call is TRBV28, the J call TRBJ1-2, with unresolved D. The V end lost 4 bases, the J end lost 3 bases, and 9 bases lay between the germline ends. The CDR3 is made up of 13 amino acids. The germline V gene encodes CDR1 MDHEN and CDR2 SYDVKM. CDR3 amino acids: CASSSVMDYGYTF. DNA for the CDR3: TGTGCCAGCAGTTCAGTCATGGACTATGGCTACACCTTC.

Note on this clone: The sample contains more than one DNA sequence encoding this CDR3. The chain uses TRBV28 and TRBJ2-1, with TRBD2 as a possible D gene (6 bases). This CDR3 is 12 amino acids long. CDR1 is MDHEN, CDR2 SYDVKM, per germline. Trimming stripped 3 bases from V and 9 bases from J, with 9 bases between. CDR3 protein: CASSLPGGEQFF. The CDR3 DNA reads as TGTGCCAGCAGTTTGCCCGGGGGTGAGCAGTTCTTC.

The rearrangement links TRBV3-1 (or the pseudogene TRBV3-2) to TRBJ2-5; weak D call: TRBD1 (7 bases). Germline V lookup: CDR1 LGHDT, CDR2 YNNKEL (reference sequence). V lost 0 bases to trimming and J lost 5 bases, with 10 bases between them. The CDR3 extends over 14 amino acids. The CDR3 nucleotides read TGTGCCAGCAGCCAAGATTCAGGGGGGGAGACCCAGTACTTC. Its translation: CASSQDSGGETQYF.

The V gene is TRBV7-9, the J gene TRBJ1-1; D unresolved. Germline V gene data show CDR1 as SEHNR and CDR2 as FQNEAQ (reference sequence). This CDR3 region has 13 residues. The V and J ends lost 3 bases and 4 bases respectively, with 9 bases between them. The CDR3 region has the DNA TGTGCCAGCAGCTTCCCTGCCTCCACTGAAGCTTTCTTT. Residues: CASSFPASTEAFF. The whole variable domain, remainder taken from reference TRBV7-9 and TRBJ1-1, is DTGVSQNPRHKITKRGQNVTFRCDPISEHNRLYWYRQTLGQGPEFLTYFQNEAQLEKSRLLSDRFSAERPKGSFSTLEIQRTEQGDSAMYLCASSFPASTEAFFGQGTRLTVV.

The V gene is TRBV6-5, the J gene TRBJ1-1, with a weak D call TRBD1 (5 bases). The germline V gene has CDR1 MNHEY and CDR2 SVGAGI. V lost 2 bases to trimming and J lost 4 bases, with 11 bases between them. This CDR3 is built from 14 residues. CDR3 nucleotide sequence: TGTGCCAGCAGTTACGGGGGGATCGTCACTGAAGCTTTCTTT. This gives the protein CASSYGGIVTEAFF.

V and J are TRBV18 and TRBJ2-6; no firm D call. This CDR3 has 16 amino acids. V was shortened by 1 base and J by 2 bases, with 9 bases between the two germline ends. The germline V gene encodes CDR1 KGHSH and CDR2 LQKENI. The CDR3 loop is CASSPRVAAGANVLTF. CDR3 nucleotide sequence: TGTGCCAGCTCACCACGTGTGGCGGCTGGGGCCAACGTCCTGACTTTC.

This clone was recorded only once. V and J are TRBV7-3 and TRBJ1-6, with no clear D. Germline lookup yields CDR1 SGHTA and CDR2 FQGTGA. CDR3 length: 13 amino acids. The V end was cut by 4 bases, the J end by 9 bases, with 10 bases between. CDR3 sequence reads: CASSSGIGSPLHF. In DNA form, the CDR3 reads TGTGCCAGCAGCTCGGGTATAGGTTCACCCCTCCACTTT.

The V call is TRBV28, the J call TRBJ1-4; D remains ambiguous. Germline V CDR1 and CDR2: MDHEN, SYDVKM. The CDR3 consists of 16 residues. V was clipped by 4 bases and J by 1 base, with 13 bases between them. CDR3 coding DNA: TGTGCCAGCAGTTCTGTGGAGGAGGGAACTAATGAAAAACTGTTTTTT. Its protein is CASSSVEEGTNEKLFF. Based on the CDR3 plus reference TRBV28 and TRBJ1-4, the full variable domain is DVKVTQSSRYLVKRTGEKVFLECVQDMDHENMFWYRQDPGLGLRLIYFSYDVKMKEKGDIPEGYSVSREKKERFSLILESASTNQTSMYLCASSSVEEGTNEKLFFGSGTQLSVL.

This clone appeared once. This chain joins TRBV18 and TRBJ1-5; D might be TRBD1 (5 bases). Trimming took 3 bases from V and 0 from J, leaving 12 bases between them. CDR3 size: 16 residues. The germline V gene encodes CDR1 KGHSH and CDR2 LQKENI. DNA of the CDR3: TGTGCCAGCTCACCCCTCGGGGGTAATAGCAATCAGCCCCAGCATTTT. It specifies CASSPLGGNSNQPQHF.

Regarding this clone: This CDR3 is also generated by other DNA sequences in the sample. The rearrangement links TRBV10-3 to TRBJ2-7; D call uncertain. Germline values: CDR1 ENHRY, CDR2 SYGVKD. V gave up 2 bases and J gave up 3 bases, with 8 bases separating them. The CDR3 spans 13 residues. The CDR3 DNA reads TGTGCCATCAGTGAGGGGGTGAGCTACGAGCAGTACTTC. This gives the protein CAISEGVSYEQYF.

The V and J genes are TRBV4-1 and TRBJ2-7; 7 bases match TRBD1. CDR1 MGHRA and CDR2 YSYEKL come from the germline V gene. The J segment lost 2 bases and the V segment lost 0 bases, leaving 4 bases of the junction unmatched. The CDR3 extends over 15 amino acids. Written as DNA, the CDR3 is TGCGCCAGCAGCCAAGAAGGGACAGCCACCTACGAGCAGTACTTC. It translates to CASSQEGTATYEQYF.

The J gene is TRBJ2-2, the V gene TRBV11-3, with 8 nucleotides matching TRBD2. The CDR3 consists of 16 residues. Trimming at V came to 5 bases and at J to 0 bases, leaving 5 bases not matched to a gene. The V gene's germline CDR1 is SGHNT and CDR2 YENEEA. CDR3 nucleotides: TGTGCCAGCAGCCCAGAACTAGCGGCGAACACCGGGGAGCTGTTTTTT. Protein: CASSPELAANTGELFF.

This chain uses TRBV5-4 with TRBJ1-2; the D gene is possibly TRBD1 (6 bases). Germline-derived CDR1 and CDR2 are SGHNT and YYREEE (reference sequence). The CDR3 loop spans 15 amino acids. V gave up 4 bases and J gave up 3 bases, with 16 bases separating them. For the CDR3, the DNA is TGTGCCAGCAGCCCATCCGGACAGAGGGACTATGGCTACACCTTC. Its translation is CASSPSGQRDYGYTF.

This chain joins TRBV28 and TRBJ1-2; no clear D. Deletions cut 6 bases from V and 4 bases from J, with 6 bases between. The CDR3 runs to 11 residues. Germline V CDR1 and CDR2: MDHEN, SYDVKM. CDR3 amino acids: CASRGSYGYTF. The CDR3 DNA follows: TGTGCCAGCAGGGGCTCCTATGGCTACACCTTC.

This chain joins TRBV7-2 and TRBJ1-6; 10 nucleotides align to TRBD1. This CDR3 contains 15 residues. Germline V gene data show CDR1 as SGHTA and CDR2 as FQGNSA. Losses at the gene ends were 4 bases for V and 10 bases for J; bases not matched to a gene: 7. The CDR3 DNA reads TGTGCCAGCAGCTCGAGGGGGACAGGGGAGTCACCCCTCCACTTT. Protein: CASSSRGTGESPLHF.

V usage is TRBV5-1 and J usage is TRBJ1-3; D remains ambiguous. Between the trimmed V and J ends, which lost 4 bases and 4 bases, there was a span of 12 bases. The CDR3 is 14 amino acids. In germline, CDR1 is SGHRS, CDR2 YFSETQ. The DNA for the CDR3 is TGCGCCAGCAGCCCGGTGGGGTCAGGAAACACCATATATTTT. Its translation is CASSPVGSGNTIYF.

The chain uses TRBV28 and TRBJ2-2; the D gene could be TRBD1 or TRBD2 (5 bases each). This CDR3 spans 15 amino acids. Trimming removed 3 bases from V and 0 bases from J, with 8 bases in between. Germline CDR1 MDHEN, CDR2 SYDVKM. Here the CDR3 reads CASSLGPSNTGELFF. The CDR3 coding sequence is TGTGCCAGCAGTTTGGGACCGTCGAACACCGGGGAGCTGTTTTTT.

The CDR3 nucleotides read TGCGCCAGCAGTGAACGAGGGAGTGAGAATCAGCCCCAGCATTTT. This codes for CASSERGSENQPQHF. The chain uses TRBV10-2 and TRBJ1-5, with unresolved D. CDR3 length: 15 residues. V was pared by 3 bases and J by 4 bases, with 13 bases between. CDR1 is WSHSY and CDR2 is SAAADI in the germline V gene.

V usage is TRBV7-2 and J usage is TRBJ1-2; 10 bases line up with TRBD1. The CDR3 has 16 amino acids. The V gene end was trimmed by 5 bases and the J gene end by 8 bases; junction bases not matched to a gene: 14. Germline CDR1 and CDR2: SGHTA and FQGNSA. The CDR3 DNA reads as TGTGCCAGCAGCATCTCAAATTTGGGGACAGGGGAAGGCTACACCTTC. It specifies CASSISNLGTGEGYTF.

The CDR3 DNA follows: TGCGCCAGCAGCTTGGCGCTGGGATCCAAGAACACTGAAGCTTTCTTT. Translated, it gives CASSLALGSKNTEAFF. This sequence joins TRBV5-1 and TRBJ1-1; D gene ambiguous. The germline gives CDR1 SGHRS, CDR2 YFSETQ. The CDR3 consists of 16 residues. Trimming took off 0 bases at V and 1 base at J, with 13 bases between the two ends.

This clone has just a few counts. Additional DNA sequences in this sample encode the identical CDR3. This rearrangement joins TRBV5-4 to TRBJ1-1; possible D gene TRBD1, 6 bases. The germline gives CDR1 SGHNT, CDR2 YYREEE (reference sequence). The CDR3 consists of 13 residues. Trimming removed 0 bases from V and 6 bases from J, with 9 bases in between. CDR3 nucleotide sequence: TGTGCCAGCAGCTTGGACAGGGTGCCTGAAGCTTTCTTT. Translation: CASSLDRVPEAFF.